This TCR beta chain comes out of a study of cytomegalovirus exposure and HLA in healthy donors. The PCR used 60 Vbeta and 13 Jbeta primers. Sequencing used immunoSEQ multiplex PCR; TCRdb keeps in-frame clones, though not all of them. This sample yields 130,000 or so clones, of which over 60% are seen a single time; approximately 6.5% belongs to the top ten. Regarding the study as a whole: With further analysis later on, most CMV-associated TCR beta chains appeared HLA-restricted. TRBV6-2, TRBV6-3 and other indistinguishable V segments were excluded.

Comments on this clone: The antigen is undetermined.

CDR1 and CDR2 (germline): MNHEY, SMNVEV (reference sequence). The CDR3 is made up of 14 amino acids. The V and J ends lost 3 bases and 2 bases respectively, with 7 bases between them. The chain combines TRBV27 with TRBJ2-2; perhaps TRBD2 as D (6 bases). Specimen: PBMCs. This TCR was sampled from a woman aged 40 to 49 in good health and CMV-seronegative. CDR3 loop: CASSFGGNTGELFF. CDR3 sequence (DNA): TGTGCCAGCAGTTTCGGGGGAAACACCGGGGAGCTGTTTTTT.